A single T cell receptor (beta chain) is shown here with its context. The data belong to a study of CD8 T cells in Susac syndrome. Random hexamers primed reverse transcription of about 0.45 to 1 ug RNA. TCRdb reprocessed the immunoSEQ multiplex PCR reads via MiXCR and lists one record per CDR3 protein. The sample has some 100,000 distinct CDR3 sequences, approximately 95% seen once. V shed 3 bases and J shed 4 bases, with 10 bases lying between them. Per germline, CDR1 SQVTM and CDR2 ANQGSEA. The CDR3 covers 13 residues. The specimen was CD8+ T cells from PBMCs. The V call is TRBV29-1, the J call TRBJ2-1; TRBD2 is a possible D gene (5 bases). This clonotype was sampled from a human donor with Susac syndrome. The CDR3 loop is CSVEPGEYNEQFF. As DNA, the CDR3 is TGCAGCGTTGAGCCCGGGGAATACAATGAGCAGTTCTTC.